This is a list of T cell receptor beta chains from one sample in a study of T cells after yellow fever vaccination. One entry per CDR3 protein results from TCRdb running MiXCR on the 5' RACE reads. The table includes about 110,000 distinct CDR3 sequences, 8.4% detected once. The sample was CD8+ T cells sorted from PBMCs, taken 45 days after the yellow fever booster vaccination. The receptor set was obtained from a man younger than 45 who received the YFV17D yellow fever vaccine. CDR3s include the opening cysteine and the closing phenylalanine or tryptophan.

J | V | length | CDR3
TRBJ2-1 | TRBV27 | 13 | CTSSLGLGNEQFF
TRBJ2-7 | TRBV20-1 | 12 | CSAPSGAKEQYF
TRBJ1-1 | TRBV5-1 | 13 | CASSLAGAGAAFF
TRBJ2-7 | TRBV7-8 | 13 | CASSLGIIYEQYF
TRBJ2-2 | TRBV2 | 17 | CASSEVAREPLTGELFF
TRBJ2-7 | TRBV4-1 | 15 | CASSQTGGNMYEQYF
TRBJ2-2 | TRBV6-1 | 10 | CASQTGELFF
TRBJ2-1 | TRBV5-1 | 16 | CATSGTSGVSYNEQFF
TRBJ2-1 | TRBV20-1 | 12 | CSAFPSYNEQFF
TRBJ1-4 | TRBV7-2 | 18 | CASSKAVDLGQGGEKLFF
TRBJ2-3 | TRBV12-3/TRBV12-4 | 16 | CASSPVGGTSTDTQYF
TRBJ1-5 | TRBV6-1 | 13 | CASRAGNDQPQHF
TRBJ1-5 | TRBV12-3/TRBV12-4 | 14 | CASSPGQGYQPQHF
TRBJ2-5 | TRBV6-5 | 15 | CASSSNQEGTETQYF
TRBJ1-1 | TRBV6-1 | 14 | CASSEAGKNTEAFF
TRBJ2-1 | TRBV30 | 15 | CAWSDGLAGDNEQFF
TRBJ1-2 | TRBV9 | 14 | CASSAAGTEYGYTF
TRBJ2-3 | TRBV20-1 | 16 | CCARNLEEGRTDTQYF
TRBJ1-2 | TRBV28 | 18 | CASSFLGQGSQGAGGYTF
TRBJ2-7 | TRBV7-8 | 12 | CASSLGRIEQYF
TRBJ2-7 | TRBV4-3 | 16 | CASSQDPGTGSYEQYF
TRBJ2-1 | TRBV20-1 | 15 | CSARELGRVHNEQFF
TRBJ2-1 | TRBV19 | 16 | CASSTTAGLDVGEQFF
TRBJ2-7 | TRBV3-1 | 15 | CASSQGLPPSYEQYF
TRBJ2-5 | TRBV10-1 | 13 | CASSPDFQETQYF
TRBJ2-1 | TRBV19 | 15 | CASRVYGSSYNEQFF
TRBJ1-6 | TRBV12-3/TRBV12-4 | 12 | CASTLGPNPLHF
TRBJ2-7 | TRBV10-3 | 11 | CGSDRPYEQYF
TRBJ2-5 | TRBV4-3 | 15 | CASSQDRTSQETQYF
TRBJ2-5 | TRBV21-1 | 15 | CASSKLGKDFETQYF
TRBJ2-6 | TRBV27 | 15 | CASSYGGSGINVLTF
TRBJ1-5 | TRBV5-1 | 15 | CASSEGQSSNQPQHF
TRBJ1-1 | TRBV14 | 12 | CASNQEGFRAFF
TRBJ2-7 | TRBV28 | 17 | CASSSLAGGHNLYEQYF
TRBJ2-7 | TRBV7-8 | 15 | CASSLSGGEAYEQYF
TRBJ2-4 | TRBV20-1 | 15 | CSAGAHGDPKNIQYF
TRBJ2-5 | TRBV12-3/TRBV12-4 | 11 | CASSFGQTQYF
TRBJ2-7 | TRBV3-1 | 13 | CASSHGAAAEQYF
TRBJ2-1 | TRBV6-5 | 13 | CASSYGTGVEQFF
TRBJ2-7 | TRBV7-2 | 15 | CASSQTGTVPYEQYF
TRBJ2-1 | TRBV10-2 | 15 | CASGTFTSSYNEQFF
TRBJ2-2 | TRBV15 | 11 | CATLSSGELFF
TRBJ2-1 | TRBV28 | 15 | CASRARTTSYNEQFF
TRBJ1-5 | TRBV5-1 | 15 | CASSPRTAGDQPQHF
TRBJ2-2 | TRBV7-9 | 12 | CASLAPTGELFF
TRBJ2-6 | TRBV9 | 13 | CASSVDGANVLTF
TRBJ2-3 | TRBV20-1 | 15 | CSARKASSQTDTQYF
TRBJ2-3 | TRBV4-1 | 22 | CASSQQMTGTGFLGSWTDTQYF